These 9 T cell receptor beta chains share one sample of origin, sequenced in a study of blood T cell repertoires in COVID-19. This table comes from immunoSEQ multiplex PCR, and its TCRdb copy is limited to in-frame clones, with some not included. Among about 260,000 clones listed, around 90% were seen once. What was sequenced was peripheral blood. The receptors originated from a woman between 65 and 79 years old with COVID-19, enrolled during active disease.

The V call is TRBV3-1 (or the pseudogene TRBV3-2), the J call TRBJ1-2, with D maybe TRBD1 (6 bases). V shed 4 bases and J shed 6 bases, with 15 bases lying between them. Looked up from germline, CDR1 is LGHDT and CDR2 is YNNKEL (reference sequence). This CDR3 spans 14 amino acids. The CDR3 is CASSLQGLADGYTF. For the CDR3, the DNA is TGTGCCAGCAGCCTACAGGGTCTGGCAGATGGCTACACCTTC.

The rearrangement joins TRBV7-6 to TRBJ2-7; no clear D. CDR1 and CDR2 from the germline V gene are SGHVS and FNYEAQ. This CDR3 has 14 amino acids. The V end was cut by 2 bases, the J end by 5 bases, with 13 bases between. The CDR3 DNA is TGTGCCAGCAGCTTAAGTTACAGCTTCAACGAGCAGTACTTC. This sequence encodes CASSLSYSFNEQYF.

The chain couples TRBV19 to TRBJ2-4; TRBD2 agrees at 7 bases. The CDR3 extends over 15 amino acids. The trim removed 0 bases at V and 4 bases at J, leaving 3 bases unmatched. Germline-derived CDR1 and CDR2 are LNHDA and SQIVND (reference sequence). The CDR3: CASSIDPSGKNIQYF. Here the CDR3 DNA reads TGTGCCAGTAGTATAGATCCTAGCGGAAAAAACATTCAGTACTTC.

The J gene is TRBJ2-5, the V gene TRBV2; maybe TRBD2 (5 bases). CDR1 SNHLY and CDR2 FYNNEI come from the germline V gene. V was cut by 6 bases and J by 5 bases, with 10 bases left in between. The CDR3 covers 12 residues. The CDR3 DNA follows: TGTGCCAGCAGGGGGAGAAGGGAGACCCAGTACTTC. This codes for CASRGRRETQYF.

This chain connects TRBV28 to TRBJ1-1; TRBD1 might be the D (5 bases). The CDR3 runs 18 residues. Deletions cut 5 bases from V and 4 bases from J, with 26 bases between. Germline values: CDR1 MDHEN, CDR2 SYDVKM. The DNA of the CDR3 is TGTGCCAGCAGTCCTCCCAGGGCTGGTGCAACAGAAGCCACTGAAGCTTTCTTT. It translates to CASSPPRAGATEATEAFF.

The CDR3 sequence is CASSIYPSGTRNSYNEQFF. The CDR3 DNA follows: TGTGCCAGTAGTATTTACCCTAGCGGGACAAGAAACTCCTACAATGAGCAGTTCTTC. The V gene is TRBV19, the J gene TRBJ2-1, with 9 bases aligning to TRBD2. The V gene's germline CDR1 is LNHDA and CDR2 SQIVND (reference sequence). This CDR3 is built from 19 residues. The trim removed 3 bases at V and 0 bases at J, leaving 12 bases unmatched.

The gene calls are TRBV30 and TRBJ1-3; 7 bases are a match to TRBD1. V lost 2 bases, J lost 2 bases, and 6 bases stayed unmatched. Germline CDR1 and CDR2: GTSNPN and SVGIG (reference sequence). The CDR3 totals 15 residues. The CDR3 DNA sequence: TGTGCCTGGAGTTTAGACAGGGCAACTGGAAACACCATATATTTT. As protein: CAWSLDRATGNTIYF.

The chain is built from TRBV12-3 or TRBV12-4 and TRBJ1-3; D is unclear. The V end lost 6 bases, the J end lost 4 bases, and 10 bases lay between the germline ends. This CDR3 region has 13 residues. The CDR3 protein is CASSPGGGNTIYF. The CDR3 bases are TGTGCCAGCAGCCCCGGAGGGGGAAACACCATATATTTT.

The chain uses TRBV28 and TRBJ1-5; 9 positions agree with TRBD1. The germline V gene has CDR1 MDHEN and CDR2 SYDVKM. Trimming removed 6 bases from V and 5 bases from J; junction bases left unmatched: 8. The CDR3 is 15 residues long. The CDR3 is CASSLGQGRYQPQHF. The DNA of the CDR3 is TGTGCCAGCAGCCTAGGACAGGGGCGATATCAGCCCCAGCATTTT.